This entry is about one TCR beta chain. This sample is part of a study of T-cell memory formation after mild COVID-19. In the study overall: Most TCR clusters belonged to a single donor.

TCRdb ran MiXCR on the 5' RACE reads and lists one entry per CDR3 protein. The sample includes some 350,000 distinct CDR3 sequences, more than 15% of them seen just once. Germline V gene data show CDR1 as GTSNPN and CDR2 as SVGIG (reference sequence). V was clipped by 8 bases and J by 6 bases, with 23 bases between them. This CDR3 contains 14 residues. J is TRBJ2-7 and V is TRBV30; a possible D gene is TRBD1 (5 bases). Sequencing input: PBMCs or a T cell subset sorted from them (not recorded which). This receptor was obtained from a man aged 18 to 29 who had mild COVID-19 (a few samples of this study predate the infection). Cell type and time point are not known. The CDR3 here is CAGATAGSAGEQYF. The CDR3 nucleotides are TGTGCCGGGGCAACAGCTGGCTCGGCAGGCGAGCAGTACTTC. Filled out from reference TRBV30 and TRBJ2-7, the complete variable domain reads SQTIHQWPATLVQPVGSPLSLECTVEGTSNPNLYWYRQAAGRGLQLLFYSVGIGQISSEVPQNLSASRPQDRQFILSSKKLLLSDSGFYLCAGATAGSAGEQYFGPGTRLTVT.